These 22 T cell receptor beta chains were sequenced from one sample in a study of shared clonotypes between healthy human individuals. Only CD45RO-negative cells positively selected for CCR7 counted as naive CD8 cells, so terminally differentiated effector memory CD45RA+ cells were excluded. Only in-frame clones appear in the TCRdb table, and some are missing; sequencing was by immunoSEQ multiplex PCR. This sample has hundreds of thousands of clones, with about 95% found just once. The source material was naive CD8+ T cells sorted from blood. The receptors come from a woman aged 25 to 39 in good health.

The CDR3 region has the DNA TGTGCCAGCAGCGAAAGACTAGCGGGAAGACAAGAGACCCAGTACTTC. The encoded protein is CASSERLAGRQETQYF. V is TRBV13 and J is TRBJ2-5, with 11 bases fitting TRBD2. V lost 5 bases and J lost 2; bases outside the gene matches: 7. CDR3 size: 16 residues. Germline lookup yields CDR1 PRHDT and CDR2 FYEKMQ (reference sequence).

The rearrangement joins TRBV6-5 to TRBJ2-2; D not resolved. Deletions cut 0 bases from V and 1 base from J, with 6 bases between. This CDR3 spans 15 amino acids. Germline V gene data show CDR1 as MNHEY and CDR2 as SVGAGI. The CDR3 DNA is TGTGCCAGCAGTTACTCGGCCAGGAACACCGGGGAGCTGTTTTTT. It is translated as CASSYSARNTGELFF.

V gene TRBV7-8 combines with J gene TRBJ2-3, with 11 bases aligning to TRBD2. Germline V CDR1 and CDR2: SGHVS, FQNEAQ. The CDR3 has 19 residues. V shed 3 bases and J 2 bases; nucleotides not matched to a gene: 13. The CDR3 here is CASSFPTPGLADNTDTQYF. As DNA, the CDR3 is TGTGCCAGCAGCTTCCCGACCCCGGGACTAGCGGACAACACAGATACGCAGTATTTT. The whole variable domain, filled in from reference TRBV7-8 and TRBJ2-3, reads GAGVSQSPRYKVAKRGQDVALRCDPISGHVSLFWYQQALGQGPEFLTYFQNEAQLDKSGLPSDRFFAERPEGSVSTLKIQRTQQEDSAVYLCASSFPTPGLADNTDTQYFGPGTRLTVL.

The rearrangement uses TRBV5-5 and TRBJ2-2; D remains unclear. V was shortened by 0 bases and J by 5 bases, with 5 bases between the two germline ends. This CDR3 spans 13 amino acids. CDR1 SGHKS and CDR2 YYEKEE come from the germline V gene (reference sequence). The CDR3 DNA is TGTGCCAGCAGCTTGGCTGGGACCGGGGAGCTGTTTTTT. Protein sequence: CASSLAGTGELFF.

V is TRBV11-2 and J is TRBJ2-7; D could derive from TRBD1 or TRBD2 (6 bases each). Between the trimmed V and J ends, which lost 5 bases and 1 base, there was a span of 18 bases. CDR3 size: 16 residues. Germline CDR1 SGHAT, CDR2 FQNNGV. DNA for the CDR3: TGTGCCAGCAGCGTAGTCTGGGGGGCGACGTCCTACGAGCAGTACTTC. Encoded protein: CASSVVWGATSYEQYF.

CDR3 loop: CASSLSGQDEQFF. The DNA for the CDR3 is TGTGCCAGCAGCCTCTCCGGACAGGATGAGCAGTTCTTC. V and J are TRBV13 and TRBJ2-1; 7 positions agree with TRBD1. The CDR3 covers 13 residues. V lost 5 bases and J lost 8; bases outside the gene matches: 6. Per the germline V gene, CDR1 is PRHDT and CDR2 is FYEKMQ (reference sequence).

This clone was picked up one time. The chain combines TRBV27 with TRBJ2-7; TRBD1 matches at 9 bases. This CDR3 is built from 16 residues. Germline V gene data show CDR1 as MNHEY and CDR2 as SMNVEV (reference sequence). Trimming removed 4 bases from V and 3 bases from J; junction bases left unmatched: 10. The CDR3 protein is CASSSMTGQGLYEQYF. Here the CDR3 DNA reads TGTGCCAGCAGTTCGATGACGGGACAGGGTCTCTACGAGCAGTACTTC.

In this sample, this clone turned up once. This rearrangement joins TRBV29-1 to TRBJ2-1; TRBD1 agrees at 12 bases. The germline CDR1 and CDR2 sequences are SQVTM and ANQGSEA. The CDR3 runs to 16 residues. J gave up 5 bases and V 0 bases, and 5 bases lay outside the gene matches. The CDR3, as DNA: TGCAGCGTTGAAGATTGGGACAGGGGGCCGAACAATGAGCAGTTCTTC. Protein product: CSVEDWDRGPNNEQFF.

This chain connects TRBV27 to TRBJ2-7; 9 nucleotides line up with TRBD2. Losses at the gene ends were 4 bases for V and 3 bases for J; bases not matched to a gene: 10. Germline V gene lookup returns CDR1 MNHEY and CDR2 SMNVEV (reference sequence). The CDR3 is made up of 16 amino acids. CDR3: CASSSLVLAGDYEQYF. DNA of the CDR3: TGTGCCAGCAGTTCCTTGGTGTTAGCGGGAGACTACGAGCAGTACTTC.

The rearrangement links TRBV28 to TRBJ2-7, with D unresolved. Trimming took 4 bases from V and 7 from J, leaving 11 bases between them. This CDR3 has 12 residues. Germline CDR1 reads MDHEN; CDR2 reads SYDVKM. The CDR3, as DNA: TGTGCCAGCAGTTCAAATAGGCCTGAGCAGTACTTC. This gives the protein CASSSNRPEQYF.

This chain uses TRBV28 with TRBJ2-1; D gene ambiguous. Looked up from germline, CDR1 is MDHEN and CDR2 is SYDVKM. This CDR3 has 13 amino acids. Trimming left V 4 bases short and J 3 bases short, with 7 bases between. Here the CDR3 DNA reads TGTGCCAGCAGTTACGGTTACTACAATGAGCAGTTCTTC. Translating gives CASSYGYYNEQFF.

V and J are TRBV5-6 and TRBJ2-7; D may be TRBD2 (6 bases). V lost 2 bases and J lost 2, with 11 bases in between. Germline lookup yields CDR1 SGHDT and CDR2 YYEEEE. CDR3 length: 14 residues. This CDR3 reads CASSFSGSTYEQYF. Here the CDR3 DNA reads TGTGCCAGCAGCTTCAGCGGGTCGACCTACGAGCAGTACTTC.

This chain joins TRBV9 and TRBJ2-7, with unresolved D. V was clipped by 0 bases and J by 0 bases, with 4 bases between them. The germline V gene has CDR1 SGDLS and CDR2 YYNGEE. The CDR3 totals 13 residues. CDR3 nucleotide sequence: TGTGCCAGCAGCGTAGGGAACTCCTACGAGCAGTACTTC. It encodes CASSVGNSYEQYF.

This rearrangement joins TRBV7-8 to TRBJ2-7; D is possibly TRBD1 (6 bases). Looked up from germline, CDR1 is SGHVS and CDR2 is FQNEAQ. Trimming removed 2 bases at V and 2 bases at J, with 7 bases between. The CDR3 is made up of 13 amino acids. The CDR3 bases are TGTGCCAGCAGCTTAAACAGGGCCTACGAGCAGTACTTC. Protein product: CASSLNRAYEQYF.

This chain connects TRBV5-1 to TRBJ2-7; 9 bases are shared with TRBD1. V dropped 6 bases and J dropped 4; count of bases not matched to a gene: 20. From germline, CDR1 is SGHRS and CDR2 YFSETQ. The length of the CDR3 is 18 residues. CDR3 sequence (DNA): TGCGCCAGCACTCCCGCCCCGGGACAGGGAGTTGGAGGTTACGAGCAGTACTTC. This encodes CASTPAPGQGVGGYEQYF. Full variable domain (remainder filled in from reference TRBV5-1 and TRBJ2-7): KAGVTQTPRYLIKTRGQQVTLSCSPISGHRSVSWYQQTPGQGLQFLFEYFSETQRNKGNFPGRFSGRQFSNSRSEMNVSTLELGDSALYLCASTPAPGQGVGGYEQYFGPGTRLTVT.

The rearrangement uses TRBV19 and TRBJ1-1, with TRBD1 matching over 7 bases. V lost 4 bases, J lost 1 base, and 15 bases stayed unmatched. Germline CDR1 reads LNHDA; CDR2 reads SQIVND (reference sequence). CDR3 size: 18 residues. CDR3 in amino acids: CASSTGRETGKANTEAFF. The CDR3 DNA follows: TGTGCCAGTAGTACTGGCCGCGAGACAGGGAAGGCGAACACTGAAGCTTTCTTT.

The chain has TRBV7-9 and TRBJ2-2, with a possible D match to TRBD1 (5 bases). Germline CDR1 SEHNR, CDR2 FQNEAQ (reference sequence). The CDR3 contains 13 residues. V dropped 4 bases and J dropped 5 bases, with 8 bases sitting between them. CDR3: CASSWQGTGELFF. CDR3 in DNA: TGTGCCAGCAGCTGGCAGGGTACCGGGGAGCTGTTTTTT.

This chain links TRBV28 with TRBJ2-7; tentative D call: TRBD1 (6 bases). V was pared by 5 bases and J by 1 base, with 12 bases between. Germline V gives CDR1 MDHEN, CDR2 SYDVKM. This CDR3 spans 14 amino acids. DNA for the CDR3: TGTGCCAGCAGTCAATACACAGGGTCCTACGAGCAGTACTTC. Amino acid sequence: CASSQYTGSYEQYF. The complete variable domain, with remaining parts taken from reference TRBV28 and TRBJ2-7, reads DVKVTQSSRYLVKRTGEKVFLECVQDMDHENMFWYRQDPGLGLRLIYFSYDVKMKEKGDIPEGYSVSREKKERFSLILESASTNQTSMYLCASSQYTGSYEQYFGPGTRLTVT.

The chain is built from TRBV15 and TRBJ2-2; 8 nucleotides agree with TRBD1. Trimming took 5 bases from V and 3 from J; bases not matched to a gene: 5. This CDR3 spans 15 amino acids. Germline CDR1 is LNHNV and CDR2 is YYDKDF (reference sequence). CDR3 sequence: CATSPDRGDTGELFF. The CDR3 nucleotides read TGTGCCACCAGCCCAGACAGGGGCGACACCGGGGAGCTGTTTTTT.

The rearrangement links TRBV7-6 to TRBJ1-1; possible D gene TRBD1, 5 bases. The CDR3 length is 13 residues. With 4 bases removed from V and 6 bases from J, the gap between germline ends came to 12 bases. Germline assignment: CDR1 SGHVS and CDR2 FNYEAQ. DNA of the CDR3: TGTGCCAGCAGCTCGACAGTCTACGCTGAAGCTTTCTTT. Amino acid sequence: CASSSTVYAEAFF. The full variable domain, its missing parts supplied by reference TRBV7-6 and TRBJ1-1, is GAGVSQSPRYKVTKRGQDVALRCDPISGHVSLYWYRQALGQGPEFLTYFNYEAQQDKSGLPNDRFSAERPEGSISTLTIQRTEQRDSAMYRCASSSTVYAEAFFGQGTRLTVV.

The gene calls are TRBV7-7 and TRBJ2-7, with TRBD1 matching over 8 bases. With V trimmed by 5 bases and J by 0 bases, 6 bases remained unmatched. This CDR3 has 15 amino acids. Germline-derived CDR1 and CDR2 are SSHAT and FNYEAQ (reference sequence). The chain's CDR3 is CASSAGQGSSYEQYF. The CDR3 DNA reads as TGTGCCAGCAGCGCTGGACAGGGAAGCTCCTACGAGCAGTACTTC.

The rearrangement joins TRBV27 to TRBJ2-5, with D possibly TRBD2 on 6 matching bases. The J call is uncertain, as TRBJ2-7 better fits the DNA end. This CDR3 is 15 amino acids long. Germline V gene sequence: CDR1 MNHEY, CDR2 SMNVEV (reference sequence). CDR3 residues: CASSRPGSGRIEQYF. The CDR3 coding sequence is TGTGCCAGCAGTAGACCGGGATCGGGGAGGATCGAGCAGTACTTC.